These T cell receptor beta chains were read from a single sample in a study of shared T cell receptors in the human thymus. Method: immunoSEQ multiplex PCR; TCRdb's copy keeps in-frame clones and lacks some. The table records approximately 730,000 clones, approximately 83% of them present only once. The data were also submitted as part of a second study, on human thymus T cells.

The sample consisted of thymocytes. These receptors were taken from a girl under three years old with a congenital heart defect. CDR3s include the opening cysteine and the closing phenylalanine or tryptophan. The order of the fields is CDR3 length, D gene, V gene, CDR3 protein. A D gene is named only where the DNA matches it firmly.

>17|TRBD2|TRBV7-2
CASSLASGTSNTGELFF
>20|TRBD2|TRBV4-1
CASSLRTTSGGFKHPYEQYF
>17|NA|TRBV5-4
CASSLYGTEAGTGELFF
>16|NA|TRBV7-9
CASSYVHGGGGNTQYF
>16|NA|TRBV23-1
CASSQTTGDSNQPQHF
>17|NA|TRBV27
CASSLIPTTALNTEAFF
>16|NA|TRBV7-2
CASSFGREASTDTQYF
>14|NA|TRBV5-1
CASSGSGWDTEAFF
>17|NA|TRBV27
CASSLSFRGDYNYGYTF
>16|NA|TRBV27
CASKYPLGQWGTEAFF
>11|NA|TRBV20-1
CSARVGHGYTF
>13|TRBD1|TRBV6-1
CASSRTGRETQYF
>15|NA|TRBV27
CASSLSLAANQPQHF
>10|NA|TRBV10-3
CAMQGNTIYF
>15|NA|TRBV6-1
CASSQTTAMNTEAFF
>15|TRBD1|TRBV4-1
CASSQDPTGLGGYTF
>22|TRBD2|TRBV7-8
CASSLQVVYERKAGWSYNEQFF
>14|NA|TRBV18
CASSPLAGNQPQHF
>17|NA|TRBV12-5
CASGLVPGNGSNQPQHF
>16|TRBD1|TRBV6-1
CASSEGTGAPNSPLHF
>14|TRBD1|TRBV27
CASSSDRGGKTQYF
>13|NA|TRBV7-2
CASSPVAGYEQYF
>16|NA|TRBV7-4
CASSRLLNGGFYEQYF
>11|NA|TRBV20-1
CSASLDYGYTF
>15|TRBD1|TRBV29-1
CSVVHRGQINYGYTF